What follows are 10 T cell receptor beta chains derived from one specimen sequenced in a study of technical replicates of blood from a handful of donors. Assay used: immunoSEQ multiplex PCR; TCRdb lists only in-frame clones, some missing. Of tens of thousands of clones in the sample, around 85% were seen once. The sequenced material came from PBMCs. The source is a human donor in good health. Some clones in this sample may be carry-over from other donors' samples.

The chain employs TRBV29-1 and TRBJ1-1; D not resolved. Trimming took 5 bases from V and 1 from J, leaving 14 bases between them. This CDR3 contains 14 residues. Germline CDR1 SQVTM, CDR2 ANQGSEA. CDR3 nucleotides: TGCAGCGTTCGTATCGACAACTCGAACACTGAAGCTTTCTTT. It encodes CSVRIDNSNTEAFF.

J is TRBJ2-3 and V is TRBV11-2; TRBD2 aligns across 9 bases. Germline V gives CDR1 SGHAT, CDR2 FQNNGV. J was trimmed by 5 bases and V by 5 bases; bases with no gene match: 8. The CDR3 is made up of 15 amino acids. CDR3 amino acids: CASSNLAGKGDTQYF. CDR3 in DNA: TGTGCCAGCAGCAACCTAGCGGGAAAGGGAGATACGCAGTATTTT.

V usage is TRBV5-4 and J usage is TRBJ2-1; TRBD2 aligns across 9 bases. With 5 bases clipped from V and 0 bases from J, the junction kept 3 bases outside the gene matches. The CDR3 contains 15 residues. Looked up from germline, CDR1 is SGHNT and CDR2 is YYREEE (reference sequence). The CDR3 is CASSLAGSSYNEQFF. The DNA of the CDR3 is TGTGCCAGCAGTCTAGCGGGGAGCTCCTACAATGAGCAGTTCTTC.

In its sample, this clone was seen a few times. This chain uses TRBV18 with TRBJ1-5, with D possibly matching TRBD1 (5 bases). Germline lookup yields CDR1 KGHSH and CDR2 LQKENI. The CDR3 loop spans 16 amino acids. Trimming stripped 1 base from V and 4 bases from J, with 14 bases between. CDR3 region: CASSPRWDQGNQPQHF. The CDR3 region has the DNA TGTGCCAGCTCACCACGATGGGATCAGGGTAATCAGCCCCAGCATTTT.

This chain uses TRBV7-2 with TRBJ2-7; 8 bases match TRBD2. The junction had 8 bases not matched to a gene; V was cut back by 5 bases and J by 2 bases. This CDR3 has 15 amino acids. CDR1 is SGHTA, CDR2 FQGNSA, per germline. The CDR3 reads CASSNPGLGTYEQYF. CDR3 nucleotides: TGTGCCAGCAGCAATCCGGGACTAGGAACCTACGAGCAGTACTTC.

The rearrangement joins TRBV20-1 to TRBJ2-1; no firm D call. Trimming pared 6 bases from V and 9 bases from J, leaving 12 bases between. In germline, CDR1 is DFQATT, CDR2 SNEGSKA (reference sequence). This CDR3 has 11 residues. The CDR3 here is CSANLVGEQFF. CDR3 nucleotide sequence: TGCAGTGCAAACTTAGTTGGTGAGCAGTTCTTC.

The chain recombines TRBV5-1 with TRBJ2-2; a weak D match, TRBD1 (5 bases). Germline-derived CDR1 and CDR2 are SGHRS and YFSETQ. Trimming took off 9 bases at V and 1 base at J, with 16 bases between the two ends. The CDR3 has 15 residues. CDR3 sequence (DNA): TGCGCCACCCGAGGTGGGGCCGGGAACACCGGGGAGCTGTTTTTT. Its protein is CATRGGAGNTGELFF.

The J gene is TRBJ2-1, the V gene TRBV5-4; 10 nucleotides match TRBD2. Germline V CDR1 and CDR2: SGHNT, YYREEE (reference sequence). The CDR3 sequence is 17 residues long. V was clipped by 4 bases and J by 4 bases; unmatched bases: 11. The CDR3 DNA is TGTGCCAGCAGCCTCTGGACCGCTAGCGGGGGATACAATGAGCAGTTCTTC. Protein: CASSLWTASGGYNEQFF. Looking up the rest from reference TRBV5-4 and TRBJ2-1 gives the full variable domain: ETGVTQSPTHLIKTRGQQVTLRCSSQSGHNTVSWYQQALGQGPQFIFQYYREEENGRGNFPPRFSGLQFPNYSSELNVNALELDDSALYLCASSLWTASGGYNEQFFGPGTRLTVL.

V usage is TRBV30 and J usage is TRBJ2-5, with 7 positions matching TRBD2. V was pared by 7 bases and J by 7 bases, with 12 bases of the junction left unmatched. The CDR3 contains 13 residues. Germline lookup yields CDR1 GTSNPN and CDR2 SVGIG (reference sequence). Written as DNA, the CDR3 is TGTGCCTCCCAAACTAGCCCGGGAGGGACCCAGTACTTC. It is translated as CASQTSPGGTQYF.

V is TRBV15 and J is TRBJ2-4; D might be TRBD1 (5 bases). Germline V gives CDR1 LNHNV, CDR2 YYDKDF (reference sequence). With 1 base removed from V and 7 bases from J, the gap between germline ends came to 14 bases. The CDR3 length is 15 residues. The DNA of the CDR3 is TGTGCCACCAGCAGAGGGGCCCAGGGCGGCAACATTCAGTACTTC. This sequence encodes CATSRGAQGGNIQYF.